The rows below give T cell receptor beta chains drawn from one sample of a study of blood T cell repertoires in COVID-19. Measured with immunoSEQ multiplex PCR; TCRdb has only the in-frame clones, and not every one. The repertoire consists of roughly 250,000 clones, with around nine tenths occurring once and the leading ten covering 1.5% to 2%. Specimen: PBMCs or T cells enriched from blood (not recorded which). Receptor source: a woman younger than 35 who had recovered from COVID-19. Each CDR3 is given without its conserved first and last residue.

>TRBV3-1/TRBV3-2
ASSQEYSGQGNQPQH
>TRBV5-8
ASSLEGGNTEAF
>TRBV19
ASSMMGGGQETQY
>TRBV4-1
ASSQATSGTQY
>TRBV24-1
ATSDGGNTEAF
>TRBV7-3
ASSLFRVTSPPNNEQF
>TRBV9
ASRKGEGTEAF
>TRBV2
ASRGRDRGSRFGNTIY
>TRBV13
ASSLGYTGPAHQPQH
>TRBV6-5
ASRRGGEGNQPQH
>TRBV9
ASSVLPGGTDTQY
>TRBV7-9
ASAPAAGTGNTIY
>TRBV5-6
ASSRGVYSNQPQH
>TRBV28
ASSSMGGDQPQH
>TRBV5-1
ASSLQGWEQY
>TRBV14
ASSLSGRTNTEAF